The clone carrying this T cell receptor (beta chain) was picked up a small number of times. The antigen is unknown. The data derive from a study of early T cells in non-severe SARS-CoV-2 infection. TCRdb passed the 5' RACE reads through MiXCR, listing each CDR3 protein once. This table holds around 84,000 distinct CDR3 sequences, more than 9% found once. General study results and limits: Matching results from VDJdb favored anti-spike CD8 responses, leaving private and CD4 specificities undetected.

The CDR3 is 12 amino acids. With 5 bases removed from V and 5 bases from J, the gap between germline ends came to 9 bases. V usage is TRBV12-3 or TRBV12-4 and J usage is TRBJ1-2; D not resolved. Sequencing used whole blood, obtained at baseline. The sequence was collected from an adult who was a healthcare worker with PCR-confirmed SARS-CoV-2 infection or an uninfected control (not recorded which). CDR3 bases: TGTGCCAGCAGTGTAAGCTCATATGGCTACACCTTC. Protein: CASSVSSYGYTF.